These T cell receptor beta chains were read from a single sample in a study of Tregs in tolerant kidney transplant recipients. Generated by immunoSEQ multiplex PCR, the TCRdb table keeps only in-frame clones and is missing some. Here the sample spans about 1,700 clones, roughly 40% being singletons. The antigens of these receptors remain unknown. Sequenced material: Tregs from blood cultured with allogeneic cells. These receptors all stem from a human patient who received a combined kidney and bone marrow transplant. Some T cells may have originated in the graft donor. The conserved cysteine and the conserved F or W are not part of the CDR3 here. The order of the fields is J gene, V gene, clone size, CDR3 protein. The size entry is marked missing in some rows and otherwise reads once, few, many or a size class.

j_call: TRBJ1-2
v_call: TRBV6-6
clone_size: few
cdr3_aa: ASRVRDGYT

j_call: TRBJ1-1
v_call: TRBV4-1
clone_size: large
cdr3_aa: ASSQDRLRGAGARNTEAF

j_call: TRBJ2-7
v_call: TRBV30
clone_size: medium-sized
cdr3_aa: AWSPLGQGAFYEQY

j_call: TRBJ2-7
v_call: TRBV11-2
clone_size: .
cdr3_aa: ASSLIGLDEQY

j_call: TRBJ2-7
v_call: TRBV2
clone_size: .
cdr3_aa: ASSGGLTGTLYEQY

j_call: TRBJ2-2
v_call: TRBV19
clone_size: medium-sized
cdr3_aa: ASRHWTSGSPGELF

j_call: TRBJ1-3
v_call: TRBV11-2
clone_size: .
cdr3_aa: ASSPTTGTGNTIY

j_call: TRBJ2-4
v_call: TRBV28
clone_size: .
cdr3_aa: ASSKRTGRNIQY

j_call: TRBJ2-3
v_call: TRBV28
clone_size: .
cdr3_aa: ASRDLSGFLDTQY